A single sample is the source of the 7 T cell receptor beta chains below, sequenced in a study of cytomegalovirus exposure and HLA in healthy donors. The PCR employed 60 Vbeta primers together with 13 Jbeta primers. Clones were sequenced by immunoSEQ multiplex PCR, and TCRdb holds only the in-frame ones, with some missing. The data hold about 150,000 clones, with approximately 80% observed a single time. Sequencing input: PBMCs. The receptor source for this set is a woman aged 40 to 50 in good health and CMV-seronegative.

The chain has TRBV19 and TRBJ1-5; 9 positions agree with TRBD1. The CDR3 is made up of 15 amino acids. V shed 6 bases and J 5 bases; nucleotides not matched to a gene: 8. CDR1 and CDR2 (germline): LNHDA, SQIVND (reference sequence). CDR3 region: CASRRDREGDQPQHF. In DNA form, the CDR3 reads TGTGCCAGTAGACGGGACAGGGAGGGAGATCAGCCCCAGCATTTT.

V and J are TRBV2 and TRBJ2-2; a weak D match, TRBD1 (5 bases). V lost 5 bases and J 6 bases, leaving 16 bases between the germline ends. CDR1 is SNHLY, CDR2 FYNNEI, per germline. The CDR3 has 15 residues. The CDR3, as DNA: TGTGCCAGCAGTCCGACAGTCTCCTTCCCCGGGGAGCTGTTTTTT. Translation gives CASSPTVSFPGELFF.

Only a few counts were recorded for this clone. The DNA for the CDR3 is TGTGCCAGCAGCAACGGACATAACACTGAAGCTTTCTTT. It yields the protein CASSNGHNTEAFF. This chain links TRBV5-4 with TRBJ1-1; possible D gene TRBD1, 5 bases. Trimming took off 4 bases at V and 2 bases at J, with 9 bases between the two ends. Per germline, CDR1 SGHNT and CDR2 YYREEE (reference sequence). The CDR3 has 13 residues.

Comments on this clone: The same CDR3 also results from other DNA sequences found in this sample. V and J are TRBV5-1 and TRBJ2-2; tentatively, D is TRBD2 (5 bases). The CDR3 consists of 14 residues. Looked up from germline, CDR1 is SGHRS and CDR2 is YFSETQ. V was pared by 0 bases and J by 5 bases, with 8 bases between. CDR3 region: CASSLARGTGELFF. The CDR3 nucleotides read TGCGCCAGCAGCTTGGCTCGGGGAACCGGGGAGCTGTTTTTT.

The V and J genes are TRBV11-2 and TRBJ1-2; a weak D match, TRBD1 (5 bases). This CDR3 is built from 13 residues. Germline CDR1 SGHAT, CDR2 FQNNGV. V was trimmed by 6 bases and J by 3 bases, leaving 11 bases between them. The CDR3 DNA reads as TGTGCCAGCAGTATCGACAGAGACTATGGCTACACCTTC. It encodes CASSIDRDYGYTF.

The chain joins TRBV5-1 to TRBJ2-5; possible D gene TRBD1, 7 bases. V lost 4 bases and J lost 0, with 10 bases in between. The V gene's germline CDR1 is SGHRS and CDR2 YFSETQ. The CDR3 totals 14 residues. CDR3 nucleotide sequence: TGCGCCAGCAGCGCGGGACAGAACCAAGAGACCCAGTACTTC. Its translation: CASSAGQNQETQYF.

The chain carries TRBV6-5 and TRBJ1-1; D is uncertain. Germline loops: CDR1 MNHEY, CDR2 SVGAGI. The CDR3 length is 13 residues. Trimming stripped 6 bases from V and 1 base from J, with 9 bases between. The CDR3 region has the DNA TGTGCCAGCAGCCGACTGAGGAACACTGAAGCTTTCTTT. Protein product: CASSRLRNTEAFF.